This T cell receptor beta chain was found in a study of blood T cell repertoires in COVID-19. Study as a whole: From T cells, B-cell-depleted T cells, or PBMCs came the material, which was cDNA or gDNA.

In the original workflow: Amplification of reference gene primers provided the estimated nucleated cell counts. Data came from immunoSEQ multiplex PCR; TCRdb stores just in-frame clones and leaves some out. V and J calls and clone size are as listed in that table; D and trimming were resolved from the DNA. The sample consists of fewer than 180,000 clones, about four fifths of them appearing once. After removal of 5 bases from V and 5 bases from J, the junction contained 4 bases not matched to a gene. There are 12 residues in the CDR3. Germline values: CDR1 GTSNPN, CDR2 SVGIG (reference sequence). The sequenced sample was peripheral blood. The receptor was derived from a man between 65 and 85 years old with acute or convalescent COVID-19. The chain recombines TRBV30 with TRBJ2-5; 8 bases map to TRBD1. The CDR3: CAWDRQGETQYF. The CDR3 DNA sequence: TGTGCCTGGGACCGACAGGGGGAGACCCAGTACTTC.